This T cell receptor beta chain derives from a study of T cells in Graves' hyperthyroidism and ophthalmopathy. RNA transcripts served as the template for amplifying TCR beta CDR3 regions. The TCR CDR3 was amplified in a first-round RT-PCR using the HTBI primer set. TCRdb fed the multiplex PCR reads into MiXCR, producing one record per CDR3 protein. The sample contains a few hundred thousand distinct CDR3 sequences, about 45% of which appear only once. Newly diagnosed hyperthyroidism, duration under 2 months, in patients aged 18 to 65. A patient was excluded if there was uncontrolled infection, other autoimmune disease, pregnancy or lactation. This clonotype has more than one count but fewer than ten. Its antigen is undetermined. Study-level points and caveats: Most expanded thyroid clonotypes above 0.001 also appeared in blood.

Germline V gives CDR1 LNHDA, CDR2 SQIVND (reference sequence). The V gene lost 4 bases and the J gene lost 1 base, with 10 bases spanning the gap. The CDR3 loop spans 15 amino acids. The sample consisted of peripheral blood or thyroid tissue (not recorded which). The V and J genes are TRBV19 and TRBJ2-2; D not certain. This TCR was recovered from a woman aged 18 to 35 with Graves' hyperthyroidism. The CDR3, as DNA: TGTGCCAGTAGTAAAGAAAGGCTGAACACCGGGGAGCTGTTTTTT. This translates into CASSKERLNTGELFF.